The 21 T cell receptor beta chains below come from one sample, sequenced in a study of T-cell memory formation after mild COVID-19. TCRdb independently ran MiXCR on the 5' RACE reads; one entry per CDR3 protein. Here the sample spans 35,000 to 45,000 distinct CDR3 sequences, less than 7.5% being singletons. Source material: PBMCs or a T cell subset sorted from them (not recorded which). The receptors derive from a man between 18 and 29 years old who had mild COVID-19 (a few samples of this study predate the infection). Cell type and time point are not known.

This clonotype was counted a few times. This CDR3 is CASSKAGTGKNQPQHF. The CDR3 DNA reads as TGTGCCAGCAGCAAGGCCGGGACAGGCAAAAATCAGCCCCAGCATTTT. The chain uses TRBV5-5 and TRBJ1-5, with 8 bases identical to TRBD1. The germline CDR1 and CDR2 sequences are SGHKS and YYEKEE (reference sequence). The CDR3 totals 16 residues. J lost 4 bases, V lost 4 bases, and 10 bases had no gene match. The full variable domain, in which reference TRBV5-5 and TRBJ1-5 provide the parts outside the CDR3, is DAGVTQSPTHLIKTRGQQVTLRCSPISGHKSVSWYQQVLGQGPQFIFQYYEKEERGRGNFPDRFSARQFPNYSSELNVNALLLGDSALYLCASSKAGTGKNQPQHFGDGTRLSIL.

This clonotype was detected a few times. The chain joins TRBV3-1 to TRBJ2-3; D not resolved. The CDR3 length is 14 residues. V lost 3 bases, J lost 0 bases, and 7 bases lay in between. The germline V gene has CDR1 LGHDT and CDR2 YNNKEL (reference sequence). CDR3: CASSHLGSTDTQYF. CDR3 nucleotide sequence: TGTGCCAGCAGCCATCTCGGTAGCACAGATACGCAGTATTTT.

The chain joins TRBV4-2 to TRBJ2-1; TRBD2 might be the D (5 bases). Germline CDR1 is LGHNA and CDR2 is YNFKEQ. The CDR3 is made up of 17 amino acids. The V gene lost 0 bases and the J gene lost 6 bases, with 18 bases spanning the gap. The CDR3 nucleotides are TGTGCCAGCAGCCAAGAAGGCGGGCTAGCAAATTTCAATGAGCAGTTCTTC. Protein: CASSQEGGLANFNEQFF.

The V and J genes are TRBV6-1 and TRBJ2-7; tentatively, D is TRBD1 or TRBD2 (5 bases each). This CDR3 region has 14 residues. Per the germline V gene, CDR1 is MNHNS and CDR2 is SASEGT. V shed 7 bases and J shed 1 base, with 14 bases lying between them. The CDR3 DNA is TGTGCCAGCAAAAGAGGGGACGGTTCCTACGAGCAGTACTTC. It yields the protein CASKRGDGSYEQYF.

The chain has TRBV5-1 and TRBJ2-5; 9 nucleotides match TRBD1. CDR1 is SGHRS and CDR2 is YFSETQ in the germline V gene. After removal of 4 bases from V and 4 bases from J, the junction contained 8 bases not matched to a gene. The CDR3 totals 15 residues. The CDR3 DNA reads as TGCGCCAGCAGCATCTCGACAGGGGGGCTAGAGACCCAGTACTTC. Protein product: CASSISTGGLETQYF.

Only a few counts were recorded for this clonotype. The chain links TRBV7-2 to TRBJ2-3, with D perhaps matching TRBD1 (5 bases). There are 14 residues in the CDR3. Germline assignment: CDR1 SGHTA and CDR2 FQGNSA. V dropped 6 bases and J dropped 2 bases, with 12 bases sitting between them. The CDR3 loop reads CASSWTRLTDTQYF. The CDR3 coding sequence is TGTGCCAGCAGTTGGACAAGACTCACAGATACGCAGTATTTT.

This clonotype appeared many times. The J gene is TRBJ2-5, the V gene TRBV7-2; D possibly uses TRBD1 or TRBD2 (6 bases each). CDR3 length equals 14 residues. Deletions cut 5 bases from V and 5 bases from J, with 15 bases between. Germline CDR1 and CDR2: SGHTA and FQGNSA. The CDR3 reads CASSGGPTGETQYF. The CDR3 DNA sequence: TGTGCCAGCAGCGGGGGGCCCACGGGGGAGACCCAGTACTTC.

This clonotype was detected a few times. The J gene is TRBJ2-3, the V gene TRBV4-1; D gene unclear. V was shortened by 5 bases and J by 4 bases, with 13 bases between the two germline ends. The CDR3 runs 14 residues. CDR1 is MGHRA, CDR2 YSYEKL, per germline. The CDR3 here is CASSAPGGPDTQYF. CDR3 nucleotides: TGCGCCAGCAGCGCCCCGGGTGGTCCAGATACGCAGTATTTT.

The V and J genes are TRBV5-1 and TRBJ1-1; 11 bases fit TRBD1. This CDR3 is built from 17 residues. After removal of 0 bases from V and 3 bases from J, the junction contained 7 bases not matched to a gene. The germline gives CDR1 SGHRS, CDR2 YFSETQ. The CDR3 protein is CASSLVGTGGSYTEAFF. The CDR3, as DNA: TGCGCCAGCAGCTTGGTAGGGACAGGGGGGAGTTACACTGAAGCTTTCTTT.

This chain links TRBV12-3 or TRBV12-4 with TRBJ1-2; 7 bases agree with TRBD1. Trimming removed 2 bases from V and 8 bases from J; junction bases left unmatched: 8. CDR3 size: 14 residues. The CDR3 DNA sequence: TGTGCCAGCAGTTTAAATGACAGGGTGGAGGGCTACACCTTC. Its protein product is CASSLNDRVEGYTF.

This clonotype was counted at least ten times. V and J are TRBV6-5 and TRBJ1-1, with D tentatively TRBD1 (6 bases). This CDR3 is 15 amino acids long. V was clipped by 0 bases and J by 7 bases, with 15 bases between them. CDR1 and CDR2 from the germline V gene are MNHEY and SVGAGI. The CDR3 region is CASSYSLDSSFEAFF. The DNA for the CDR3 is TGTGCCAGCAGTTACTCTTTGGACAGCAGCTTTGAAGCTTTCTTT.

The rearrangement uses TRBV5-1 and TRBJ2-2; possibly TRBD1 for D (6 bases). Germline V CDR1 and CDR2: SGHRS, YFSETQ. There are 16 residues in the CDR3. Deletions cut 0 bases from V and 6 bases from J, with 15 bases between. CDR3 amino acids: CASSLVAGAGAGELFF. CDR3 DNA: TGCGCCAGCAGCTTGGTAGCAGGGGCCGGGGCCGGGGAGCTGTTTTTT.

J is TRBJ1-5 and V is TRBV2; 10 bases map to TRBD1. Looked up from germline, CDR1 is SNHLY and CDR2 is FYNNEI. There are 15 residues in the CDR3. V was pared by 4 bases and J by 4 bases, with 4 bases of the junction left unmatched. CDR3 bases: TGTGCCAGCAGTGTACGGACAGGGGGTAATCAGCCCCAGCATTTT. Protein product: CASSVRTGGNQPQHF.

Only a few counts were recorded for this clonotype. This rearrangement joins TRBV4-2 to TRBJ1-1, with a weak D call TRBD1 (6 bases). The CDR3 has 17 residues. Trimming removed 0 bases from V and 1 base from J, with 15 bases in between. Germline assignment: CDR1 LGHNA and CDR2 YNFKEQ. DNA for the CDR3: TGTGCCAGCAGCCAAGATATCGGGGGCAAGAAGAACACTGAAGCTTTCTTT. Protein: CASSQDIGGKKNTEAFF.

V usage is TRBV18 and J usage is TRBJ1-4; TRBD1 is a possible D gene (5 bases). V lost 3 bases to trimming and J lost 7 bases, with 6 bases between them. The CDR3 extends over 12 amino acids. The germline V gene has CDR1 KGHSH and CDR2 LQKENI. CDR3 bases: TGTGCCAGCTCACCGGGGGGTGAAAAACTGTTTTTT. It is translated as CASSPGGEKLFF.

V usage is TRBV11-2 and J usage is TRBJ2-5; TRBD1 might be the D (5 bases). Germline V gene sequence: CDR1 SGHAT, CDR2 FQNNGV. Between the trimmed V and J ends, which lost 3 bases and 3 bases, there was a span of 11 bases. This CDR3 has 14 amino acids. CDR3 amino acids: CASSLHQTEETQYF. CDR3 DNA: TGTGCCAGCAGCTTGCACCAGACAGAAGAGACCCAGTACTTC.

The chain has TRBV5-6 and TRBJ2-7; 7 bases are shared with TRBD1. The V gene's germline CDR1 is SGHDT and CDR2 YYEEEE. This CDR3 contains 14 residues. Trimming removed 0 bases from V and 2 bases from J; junction bases left unmatched: 2. Here the CDR3 reads CASSLDQGAYEQYV. The CDR3 DNA follows: TGTGCCAGCAGCTTGGATCAGGGGGCCTACGAGCAGTACGTC.

V usage is TRBV19 and J usage is TRBJ2-1; D may correspond to TRBD1 or TRBD2 (5 bases each). This CDR3 spans 12 amino acids. CDR1 and CDR2 from the germline V gene are LNHDA and SQIVND (reference sequence). V lost 1 base to trimming and J lost 7 bases, with 5 bases between them. CDR3 nucleotides: TGTGCCAGTAGTATAGGGGGGAATGAGCAGTTCTTC. Amino acid sequence: CASSIGGNEQFF.

The sample holds a few counts of this clonotype. V gene TRBV5-6 combines with J gene TRBJ2-3, with 9 bases matching TRBD1. CDR3 size: 14 residues. The V and J ends lost 9 bases and 5 bases, in that order; junction bases with no gene match: 10. Germline V gives CDR1 SGHDT, CDR2 YYEEEE. CDR3 coding DNA: TGTGCCACTTCCGGGACAGGGAGGAAAGATACGCAGTATTTT. This translates into CATSGTGRKDTQYF.

In this sample, this clonotype turned up a few times. The chain combines TRBV29-1 with TRBJ1-1; 9 bases fit TRBD1. The CDR3 covers 14 residues. The trim removed 5 bases at V and 2 bases at J, leaving 6 bases unmatched. Germline CDR1 reads SQVTM; CDR2 reads ANQGSEA. The CDR3 here is CSVSRDRVNTEAFF. The CDR3 nucleotides read TGCAGCGTTAGCCGGGACAGGGTAAACACTGAAGCTTTCTTT.

In this sample, this clonotype turned up a few times. The chain links TRBV7-2 to TRBJ2-6; 7 positions match TRBD1. This CDR3 has 15 residues. V was clipped by 3 bases and J by 2 bases; unmatched bases: 1. The V gene's germline CDR1 is SGHTA and CDR2 FQGNSA. CDR3 nucleotides: TGTGCCAGCAGCTTGCAGGGGGCTGGGGCCAACGTCCTGACTTTC. Amino acids: CASSLQGAGANVLTF.